One and the same sample provided the 15 T cell receptor beta chains below, sequenced in a study of neoadjuvant nivolumab and ipilimumab in lung cancer. Some clones are missing from TCRdb's copy, which holds only in-frame ones; the method was immunoSEQ multiplex PCR. The table includes 6,000 to 9,000 clones, around 85% detected once. The specimen was tumor tissue, collected after neoadjuvant nivolumab, alone or with ipilimumab, at or shortly before surgery. These receptors originate from an adult with non-small cell lung cancer.

The V gene is TRBV6-5, the J gene TRBJ1-1, with no clear D. The CDR3 is 15 residues long. Looked up from germline, CDR1 is MNHEY and CDR2 is SVGAGI. V lost 0 bases to trimming and J lost 11 bases, with 19 bases between them. In DNA form, the CDR3 reads TGTGCCAGCAGTTACTCGGTATCCCCTCCCGCCAGGGCTTTCTTT. Amino acids: CASSYSVSPPARAFF.

The V gene is TRBV6-5, the J gene TRBJ1-2; D is unclear. The CDR3 totals 13 residues. The germline CDR1 and CDR2 sequences are MNHEY and SVGAGI. Trimming left V 6 bases short and J 4 bases short, with 12 bases between. The CDR3 DNA is TGTGCCAGCAGCCCCGACGAGCGCTATGGCTACACCTTC. It encodes CASSPDERYGYTF.

This rearrangement joins TRBV5-1 to TRBJ2-1; a weak D match, TRBD2 (6 bases). This CDR3 is built from 14 residues. Germline CDR1 is SGHRS and CDR2 is YFSETQ. The V gene lost 5 bases and the J gene lost 9 bases, with 18 bases spanning the gap. This chain's CDR3 is CASRAGFGFGEQFF. The CDR3 region has the DNA TGCGCCAGCAGAGCGGGTTTCGGGTTTGGTGAGCAGTTCTTC.

The chain uses TRBV5-6 and TRBJ2-7; no reliable D call. Germline CDR1 reads SGHDT; CDR2 reads YYEEEE. With 3 bases removed from V and 4 bases from J, the gap between germline ends came to 11 bases. CDR3 length: 13 amino acids. CDR3 DNA sequence: TGTGCCAGCAGCTCGGATACTTATTACGAGCAGTACTTC. Protein sequence: CASSSDTYYEQYF.

The chain is built from TRBV7-2 and TRBJ1-3; D uncertain. V was trimmed by 3 bases and J by 3 bases, leaving 12 bases between them. The CDR3 length is 15 residues. From germline, CDR1 is SGHTA and CDR2 FQGNSA. CDR3 in amino acids: CASSFPVQFGNTIYF. The CDR3 nucleotides read TGTGCCAGCAGCTTCCCAGTACAGTTTGGAAACACCATATATTTT.

The V gene is TRBV28, the J gene TRBJ2-2; no definite D call. The CDR3 is made up of 14 amino acids. Per the germline V gene, CDR1 is MDHEN and CDR2 is SYDVKM. V gave up 1 base and J gave up 6 bases, with 9 bases separating them. The CDR3 here is CASSLSSASGELFF. The CDR3 DNA follows: TGTGCCAGCAGTTTATCCTCAGCGTCCGGGGAGCTGTTTTTT.

This clone was observed once. This chain connects TRBV7-9 to TRBJ2-2; TRBD1 aligns across 9 bases. With 3 bases clipped from V and 5 bases from J, the junction kept 4 bases outside the gene matches. The CDR3 totals 15 residues. From germline, CDR1 is SEHNR and CDR2 FQNEAQ (reference sequence). The CDR3 region is CASSLGQGVTGELFF. For the CDR3, the DNA is TGTGCCAGCAGCTTGGGACAGGGAGTAACCGGGGAGCTGTTTTTT. The full variable domain, rest sourced from reference TRBV7-9 and TRBJ2-2, is DTGVSQNPRHKITKRGQNVTFRCDPISEHNRLYWYRQTLGQGPEFLTYFQNEAQLEKSRLLSDRFSAERPKGSFSTLEIQRTEQGDSAMYLCASSLGQGVTGELFFGEGSRLTVL.

CDR3 DNA: TGTGCCTGGAGTGTTTTATCAGGGCAGTCCTACACCTTC. It encodes CAWSVLSGQSYTF. The chain uses TRBV30 and TRBJ1-2, with a possible D match to TRBD1 (5 bases). The germline gives CDR1 GTSNPN, CDR2 SVGIG (reference sequence). The CDR3 has 13 amino acids. V was trimmed by 0 bases and J by 10 bases, leaving 15 bases between them. The variable domain in full, completed from reference TRBV30 and TRBJ1-2, reads SQTIHQWPATLVQPVGSPLSLECTVEGTSNPNLYWYRQAAGRGLQLLFYSVGIGQISSEVPQNLSASRPQDRQFILSSKKLLLSDSGFYLCAWSVLSGQSYTFGSGTRLTVV.

The CDR3, as DNA: TGTGCCAGCAGTGAACAAAGGGGTGGCTACACCTTC. Its translation is CASSEQRGGYTF. This chain links TRBV25-1 with TRBJ1-2; perhaps TRBD1 as D (5 bases). V was pared by 2 bases and J by 7 bases, with 8 bases between. The CDR3 is 12 amino acids. Germline values: CDR1 MGHDK, CDR2 SYGVNS.

This clone was observed once. The chain carries TRBV29-1 and TRBJ1-5; TRBD1 agrees at 9 bases. V lost 2 bases, J lost 5 bases, and 10 bases stayed unmatched. Germline V gene data show CDR1 as SQVTM and CDR2 as ANQGSEA. This CDR3 region has 16 residues. The CDR3 coding sequence is TGCAGCGTTGAACATCCCGGGACAGGGACAGATCAGCCCCAGCATTTT. Translated: CSVEHPGTGTDQPQHF.

The CDR3: CASRENNYGYTF. CDR3 DNA: TGTGCCAGCAGGGAGAATAACTATGGCTACACCTTC. The chain employs TRBV28 and TRBJ1-2; D is undetermined. Trimming removed 6 bases at V and 1 base at J, with 6 bases between. Germline CDR1 reads MDHEN; CDR2 reads SYDVKM. There are 12 residues in the CDR3.

The table lists this clone with a few counts. The chain is built from TRBV2 and TRBJ2-4; TRBD2 matches at 13 bases. The CDR3 extends over 19 amino acids. The V segment lost 2 bases and the J segment 0 bases; nucleotides outside the gene matches: 7. Germline V lookup: CDR1 SNHLY, CDR2 FYNNEI. CDR3 protein: CASSERTGLAGIAKNIQYF. The CDR3 nucleotides read TGTGCCAGCAGTGAAAGGACGGGACTAGCGGGGATAGCCAAAAACATTCAGTACTTC.

The chain joins TRBV5-1 to TRBJ1-1, with unresolved D. This CDR3 is built from 14 residues. The V and J ends lost 4 bases and 4 bases respectively, with 14 bases between them. Germline V gene lookup returns CDR1 SGHRS and CDR2 YFSETQ. CDR3 protein: CASSPLGGVTEAFF. The CDR3, as DNA: TGCGCCAGCAGCCCCTTGGGAGGAGTCACTGAAGCTTTCTTT.

The chain has TRBV7-9 and TRBJ1-1, with TRBD1 matching over 8 bases. This CDR3 region has 13 residues. The germline V gene has CDR1 SEHNR and CDR2 FQNEAQ (reference sequence). Unmatched junction bases numbered 3, after V lost 5 bases and J lost 4 bases. For the CDR3, the DNA is TGTGCCAGCAGCCTCCAGGGGGCCACTGAAGCTTTCTTT. Amino acid sequence: CASSLQGATEAFF. The full variable domain, its missing parts supplied by reference TRBV7-9 and TRBJ1-1, is DTGVSQNPRHKITKRGQNVTFRCDPISEHNRLYWYRQTLGQGPEFLTYFQNEAQLEKSRLLSDRFSAERPKGSFSTLEIQRTEQGDSAMYLCASSLQGATEAFFGQGTRLTVV.

This clone was observed a handful of times. This chain links TRBV5-6 with TRBJ2-7; 10 nucleotides agree with TRBD1. Germline lookup yields CDR1 SGHDT and CDR2 YYEEEE. CDR3 length: 15 amino acids. Trimming at V came to 4 bases and at J to 0 bases, leaving 4 bases not matched to a gene. This CDR3 is CASSAGTGASYEQYF. The CDR3 DNA sequence: TGTGCCAGCAGCGCCGGGACAGGGGCCTCCTACGAGCAGTACTTC.